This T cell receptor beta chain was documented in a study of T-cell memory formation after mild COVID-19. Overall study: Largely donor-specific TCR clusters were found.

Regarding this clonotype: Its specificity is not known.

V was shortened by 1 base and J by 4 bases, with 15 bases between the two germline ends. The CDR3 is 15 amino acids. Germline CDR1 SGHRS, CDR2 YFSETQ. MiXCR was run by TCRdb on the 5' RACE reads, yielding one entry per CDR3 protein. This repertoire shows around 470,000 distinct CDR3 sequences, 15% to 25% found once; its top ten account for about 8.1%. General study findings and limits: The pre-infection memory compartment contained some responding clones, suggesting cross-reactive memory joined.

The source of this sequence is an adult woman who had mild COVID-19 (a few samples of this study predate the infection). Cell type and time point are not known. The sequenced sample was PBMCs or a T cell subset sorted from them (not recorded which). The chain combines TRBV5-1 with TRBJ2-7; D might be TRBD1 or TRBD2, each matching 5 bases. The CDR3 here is CASSLIDGTIYEQYF. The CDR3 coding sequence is TGCGCCAGCAGCTTGATCGACGGGACGATATACGAGCAGTACTTC.